This entry lists 9 T cell receptor beta chains sequenced from one sample in a study of T cells in Graves' hyperthyroidism and ophthalmopathy. The TCR beta CDR3 regions underwent amplification using RNA transcripts as the source. The primer set for the first-round RT-PCR of the TCR CDR3 was HTBI. TCRdb recomputed calls from the multiplex PCR reads with MiXCR, one row per CDR3 protein. The repertoire includes about half a million distinct CDR3 sequences, less than 25% of them detected once, and 26% sits in the top ten. Material: blood. Receptors originate from a man aged 18 to 30 with Graves' hyperthyroidism.

The sample holds a few counts of this clonotype. The rearrangement links TRBV12-3 or TRBV12-4 to TRBJ2-2; possible D gene TRBD2, 6 bases. CDR3 size: 18 residues. The V end lost 6 bases, the J end lost 3 bases, and 23 bases lay between the germline ends. The CDR3 region has the DNA TGTGCCAGCAGCCTCCTTGTGGGGGATCTAGCGCACACCGGGGAGCTGTTTTTT. This codes for CASSLLVGDLAHTGELFF.

In this sample, this clonotype turned up a few times. The CDR3 coding sequence is TGCAGTGCGAGCCTGGGGGGGTGGGGGACCAAAAACATTCAGTACTTC. It codes for CSASLGGWGTKNIQYF. The chain employs TRBV20-1 and TRBJ2-4; 7 nucleotides match TRBD2. Trimming took 6 bases from V and 2 from J; bases not matched to a gene: 13. The CDR3 is 16 amino acids. Germline CDR1 DFQATT, CDR2 SNEGSKA (reference sequence).

The sample holds many counts of this clonotype. V usage is TRBV5-1 and J usage is TRBJ1-2, with no clear D. The germline gives CDR1 SGHRS, CDR2 YFSETQ. V was clipped by 2 bases and J by 2 bases, with 13 bases between them. The CDR3 has 15 amino acids. The CDR3 region has the DNA TGCGCCAGCAGCTTCCGAGGAGGAGGGAACTATGGCTACACCTTC. This translates into CASSFRGGGNYGYTF.

This clonotype was picked up a small number of times. A read error is possible here, since a much larger clone lies one base away. The chain employs TRBV12-3 or TRBV12-4 and TRBJ2-7; 7 positions match TRBD1. Germline trimming cut 1 base from V and 4 bases from J; bases unmatched to any gene: 4. The CDR3 length is 14 residues. The CDR3 nucleotides read TGTGCCAGCAGTTTAGGGGAACAGGGGTACGAGCAGTACTTC. Protein: CASSLGEQGYEQYF.

This clonotype was seen ten or more times. The J gene is TRBJ1-5, the V gene TRBV6-4; a possible D gene is TRBD1 (6 bases). The CDR3 is made up of 17 amino acids. Germline V gene sequence: CDR1 MRHNA, CDR2 SNTAGT. Trimming pared 6 bases from V and 7 bases from J, leaving 25 bases between. CDR3 sequence (DNA): TGTGCCAGCAGGCAACAGGGATGGAGGCAGTACTACCAGCCCCAGCATTTT. This codes for CASRQQGWRQYYQPQHF.

This clonotype came up many times. The chain has TRBV28 and TRBJ1-5, with D perhaps TRBD1 (5 bases). Germline CDR1 MDHEN, CDR2 SYDVKM. The CDR3 is 15 amino acids. Trimming took off 8 bases at V and 5 bases at J, with 19 bases between the two ends. CDR3 DNA sequence: TGTGCCAGCGGGACGGGGTTCAACGCGGATCAGCCCCAGCATTTT. This translates into CASGTGFNADQPQHF.

Note on this clonotype: With a much larger clone just one base away, this may be a read error. This chain connects TRBV4-1 to TRBJ1-2, with D perhaps matching TRBD1 (5 bases). This CDR3 has 14 residues. Germline values: CDR1 MGHRA, CDR2 YSYEKL. V was clipped by 1 base and J by 8 bases, with 14 bases between them. This chain's CDR3 is CASSQVLGVVGYTF. The CDR3 DNA follows: TGCGCCAGCAGCCAAGTATTAGGGGTAGTAGGCTACACCTTC.

This clonotype was seen a handful of times. J is TRBJ2-6 and V is TRBV5-1; 10 nucleotides match TRBD1. Trimming removed 4 bases from V and 6 bases from J; junction bases left unmatched: 19. The V gene's germline CDR1 is SGHRS and CDR2 YFSETQ. The CDR3 sequence is 20 residues long. CDR3 loop: CASSIGTGDSYPLAANVLTF. The CDR3 DNA follows: TGCGCCAGCAGCATCGGGACAGGGGACTCCTATCCTCTGGCGGCCAACGTCCTGACTTTC.

This clonotype was counted ten times or more. V usage is TRBV2 and J usage is TRBJ2-5; possible D gene TRBD2, 5 bases. This CDR3 is 14 amino acids long. The V end was cut by 10 bases, the J end by 4 bases, with 19 bases between. CDR1 is SNHLY, CDR2 FYNNEI, per germline. The DNA of the CDR3 is TGTGCCACGAAAAGGACTCTTGGAGGAGAGACCCAGTACTTC. As protein: CATKRTLGGETQYF.